This T cell receptor beta chain was retrieved from a study of blood T cells in healthy people across ages. Germline-derived CDR1 and CDR2 are MDHEN and SYDVKM. This CDR3 is 16 amino acids long. V dropped 7 bases and J dropped 5; count of bases not matched to a gene: 14. A sample-barcoded 5' primer and a J-beta primer mix were used in a second PCR of about 6 to 11 cycles. The authors tagged each cDNA molecule using a template-switch adaptor with 12 random nucleotides. TCRdb processed the 5' RACE reads anew with MiXCR; each CDR3 protein has one entry. Of approximately 580,000 distinct CDR3 sequences listed, approximately 25% are singletons. These data also featured in a second study, about T cells of mothers and their children.

Specimen: blood. The source of this sequence is a boy younger than 18 in good health. The chain employs TRBV28 and TRBJ2-5; 9 positions match TRBD2. CDR3 in amino acids: CASIPAGGGVWETQYF. CDR3 in DNA: TGTGCCAGCATCCCCGCGGGGGGGGGCGTTTGGGAGACCCAGTACTTC. The full variable domain, with the rest looked up from reference TRBV28 and TRBJ2-5, is DVKVTQSSRYLVKRTGEKVFLECVQDMDHENMFWYRQDPGLGLRLIYFSYDVKMKEKGDIPEGYSVSREKKERFSLILESASTNQTSMYLCASIPAGGGVWETQYFGPGTRLLVL.